Listed below are T cell receptor beta chains from one sample, sequenced in a study of T cell responses to AZD1222 COVID-19 vaccine. Libraries were prepared by immunoSEQ multiplex PCR; TCRdb keeps only in-frame clonotypes and omits some of them. The sample shows some 120,000 clones, 90% of them seen only once. Sequencing was performed on peripheral blood, taken 28 days after the second dose of the MenACWY control vaccine. The receptors derive from an adult who received the MenACWY meningococcal vaccine as a control. The CDR3 runs from the conserved cysteine through the conserved F or W. D genes are given only for firm matches. Size tells how often a clone was seen (once, few, many) or the class of an expanded clone, and some rows leave it out.

D | size | J | V | CDR3 | DNA
. | . | TRBJ1-5 | TRBV2 | CASSVWGARPQHF | TGTGCCAGCAGTGTCTGGGGGGCGCGGCCCCAGCATTTT
. | once | TRBJ1-1 | TRBV11-2 | CASSLDLVNTEAFF | TGTGCCAGCAGCTTAGATTTGGTGAACACTGAAGCTTTCTTT
. | . | TRBJ1-1 | TRBV28 | CASSWDGWYTEAFF | TGTGCCAGCAGTTGGGACGGGTGGTACACTGAAGCTTTCTTT
TRBD1 | few | TRBJ1-2 | TRBV7-9 | CASRQGGSYGYTF | TGTGCCAGCCGACAGGGGGGTAGCTATGGCTACACCTTC
. | few | TRBJ1-5 | TRBV4-1 | CASSQDGVLQPQHF | TGCGCCAGCAGCCAAGATGGAGTCTTACAGCCCCAGCATTTT
TRBD1 | . | TRBJ1-6 | TRBV5-1 | CASRGTDSSYNSPLHF | TGTGCCAGCAGAGGGACAGACAGCTCCTATAATTCACCCCTCCACTTT
TRBD1 | . | TRBJ2-4 | TRBV28 | CASSHDRVKNIQYF | TGTGCCAGCAGTCACGACAGGGTAAAAAACATTCAGTACTTC
. | . | TRBJ2-2 | TRBV3-1/TRBV3-2 | CASSLATGTGELFF | TGTGCCAGCAGCCTAGCGACTGGGACCGGGGAGCTGTTTTTT
. | . | TRBJ2-5 | TRBV21-1 | CASRNTGGARGETQYF | TGTGCCAGCAGAAATACAGGTGGTGCTAGAGGAGAGACCCAGTACTTC
. | . | TRBJ2-5 | TRBV20-1 | CSARPRETQYF | TGCAGTGCTAGACCGCGGGAGACCCAGTACTTC
. | . | TRBJ1-4 | TRBV3-1/TRBV3-2 | CASRNGPEKLFF | TGTGCCAGCAGAAATGGGCCCGAAAAACTGTTTTTT
. | . | TRBJ1-5 | TRBV6-5 | CASKKTVNQPQHF | TGTGCCAGCAAAAAGACGGTCAATCAGCCCCAGCATTTT
. | . | TRBJ1-5 | TRBV2 | CASSGETNQPQHF | TGTGCCAGCAGTGGAGAAACAAATCAGCCCCAGCATTTT
. | . | TRBJ1-4 | TRBV7-9 | CASSLGQGRTNEKLFF | TGTGCCAGCAGCTTAGGGCAGGGGAGAACTAATGAAAAACTGTTTTTT
. | . | TRBJ1-2 | TRBV5-6 | CASSSGGYGYTF | TGTGCCAGCAGCTCGGGGGGATATGGCTACACCTTC
TRBD1 | few | TRBJ1-3 | TRBV27 | CASRSLLQGARNTIYF | TGTGCCAGCAGATCGCTATTACAGGGGGCCAGAAACACCATATATTTT
TRBD1 | . | TRBJ2-1 | TRBV27 | CASSLIGGLDNEQFF | TGTGCCAGCAGTTTGATAGGGGGCTTAGACAATGAGCAGTTCTTC
TRBD1 | . | TRBJ1-1 | TRBV18 | CASSPIGQASEAFF | TGTGCCAGCTCTCCTATTGGACAGGCGTCTGAAGCTTTCTTT
. | few | TRBJ1-4 | TRBV11-2 | CASSPQLNEKLFF | TGTGCCAGCAGCCCCCAGCTTAATGAAAAACTGTTTTTT
TRBD2 | . | TRBJ2-3 | TRBV19 | CASRGLSPTSGGYTDTQYF | TGTGCCAGTAGGGGTCTTAGCCCGACTAGCGGGGGATACACAGATACGCAGTATTTT
TRBD2 | . | TRBJ2-7 | TRBV13 | CASSLGPGAGGPHEQYF | TGTGCCAGCAGCTTAGGCCCAGGGGCGGGAGGGCCCCACGAGCAGTACTTC
. | . | TRBJ2-2 | TRBV5-5 | CASSPRDSGRGTGELFF | TGTGCCAGCAGCCCGCGGGACTCCGGACGGGGCACCGGGGAGCTGTTTTTT
TRBD1 | . | TRBJ2-3 | TRBV14 | CASSQGGQGTDTQYF | TGTGCCAGCAGCCAAGGGGGACAGGGAACAGATACGCAGTATTTT
. | . | TRBJ1-2 | TRBV5-4 | CASSQKSGEVHGYTF | TGTGCCAGCAGCCAGAAATCCGGGGAAGTCCATGGCTACACCTTC
TRBD1 | . | TRBJ1-5 | TRBV6-6 | CASSYRGREQPQHF | TGTGCCAGCAGTTACAGGGGGCGAGAGCAGCCCCAGCATTTT
. | . | TRBJ2-3 | TRBV28 | CASSLQGLAPDTQYF | TGTGCCAGCAGTTTACAGGGGCTTGCCCCAGATACGCAGTATTTT
. | once | TRBJ1-1 | TRBV29-1 | CSVLRSMNTEAFF | TGCAGCGTATTAAGGTCTATGAACACTGAAGCTTTCTTT
. | . | TRBJ1-1 | TRBV7-2 | CASSWEGREAFF | TGTGCCAGCAGCTGGGAGGGGCGTGAAGCTTTCTTT
TRBD1 | . | TRBJ2-2 | TRBV14 | CASSQEGGGTIGELFF | TGTGCCAGCAGCCAGGAAGGGGGCGGAACAATCGGGGAGCTGTTTTTT
TRBD1 | . | TRBJ1-5 | TRBV24-1 | CATRKGQKSDQPQHF | TGTGCCACCAGGAAGGGACAGAAGTCGGATCAGCCCCAGCATTTT
. | once | TRBJ1-2 | TRBV27 | CASSLSSNYGYTF | TGTGCCAGCAGTTTATCGTCTAACTATGGCTACACCTTC
. | . | TRBJ2-5 | TRBV9 | CASSVAGGNQETQYF | TGTGCCAGCAGCGTAGCTGGGGGAAACCAAGAGACCCAGTACTTC
TRBD1 | . | TRBJ2-7 | TRBV5-6 | CASRHRTGLSEQYF | TGTGCCAGCAGACACCGGACAGGGCTTTCCGAGCAGTACTTC
TRBD1 | . | TRBJ2-3 | TRBV28 | CASSIRTGGMTDTQYF | TGTGCCAGCAGTATAAGGACAGGGGGCATGACAGATACGCAGTATTTT
. | once | TRBJ1-1 | TRBV11-2 | CASSLVANTEAFF | TGTGCCAGCAGCCTGGTGGCGAACACTGAAGCTTTCTTT
TRBD2 | . | TRBJ2-1 | TRBV7-2 | CASSFSGGAYNEQFF | TGTGCCAGCAGCTTCAGCGGGGGGGCCTACAATGAGCAGTTCTTC
. | . | TRBJ1-1 | TRBV3-1/TRBV3-2 | CASSPPGGRASNTEAFF | TGTGCCAGCAGCCCACCAGGAGGGCGGGCTTCGAACACTGAAGCTTTCTTT
. | . | TRBJ1-4 | TRBV5-1 | CASRPTFDSLEKLFF | TGCGCCAGCAGACCCACATTTGACAGCCTTGAAAAACTGTTTTTT
TRBD1 | . | TRBJ1-1 | TRBV28 | CASNINRGTMNTEAFF | TGTGCCAGCAACATAAACAGGGGGACAATGAACACTGAAGCTTTCTTT
TRBD2 | once | TRBJ2-5 | TRBV11-2 | CASRRLAAQETQYF | TGTGCCAGCAGGCGACTAGCGGCCCAAGAGACCCAGTACTTC
TRBD1 | . | TRBJ1-1 | TRBV29-1 | CSSSGTGGNTEAFF | TGCAGCTCTTCCGGGACAGGGGGAAACACTGAAGCTTTCTTT
. | . | TRBJ1-2 | TRBV6-5 | CASSYSLFQGNGYTF | TGTGCCAGCAGTTACTCGCTCTTCCAGGGCAATGGCTACACCTTC
. | . | TRBJ2-1 | TRBV27 | CASSLGGVLGNEQFF | TGTGCCAGCAGTTTAGGAGGAGTTTTAGGTAATGAGCAGTTCTTC
. | . | TRBJ1-5 | TRBV6-1 | CASSEGQGGEPQHF | TGTGCCAGCAGTGAAGGGCAGGGAGGGGAGCCCCAGCATTTT
. | once | TRBJ1-2 | TRBV6-1 | CASSGNRKQNYYGYTF | TGTGCCAGCAGTGGCAACAGGAAACAGAATTACTATGGCTACACCTTC
TRBD1 | . | TRBJ1-5 | TRBV28 | CASSPIGQGASQPQHF | TGTGCCAGCAGCCCCATCGGACAGGGGGCTTCTCAGCCCCAGCATTTT
. | . | TRBJ2-3 | TRBV18 | CASSRDTTDTQYF | TGTGCCAGCTCCAGGGACACCACAGATACGCAGTATTTT
. | . | TRBJ2-2 | TRBV12-1 | CASSLRPGQGSRTGELFF | TGTGCCAGCAGCTTGCGACCGGGACAGGGGTCTCGGACCGGGGAGCTGTTTTTT
. | . | TRBJ2-1 | TRBV5-4 | CASSSVQGGTYNEQFF | TGTGCCAGCAGCTCAGTACAGGGGGGGACCTACAATGAGCAGTTCTTC
. | . | TRBJ1-5 | TRBV6-1 | CASSEGSVASGPQHF | TGTGCCAGCAGTGAAGGAAGCGTAGCCTCGGGGCCCCAGCATTTT
. | . | TRBJ2-3 | TRBV9 | CASSALGLGIADTQYF | TGTGCCAGCAGCGCGCTGGGACTGGGAATCGCAGATACGCAGTATTTT
. | . | TRBJ2-1 | TRBV7-6 | CASAQDVGQGYNEQFF | TGTGCCAGCGCTCAAGACGTGGGGCAGGGCTACAATGAGCAGTTCTTC
. | . | TRBJ1-3 | TRBV18 | CASSPFLSGPSGNTIYF | TGTGCCAGCTCACCATTTCTATCAGGGCCCTCTGGAAACACCATATATTTT
. | . | TRBJ1-3 | TRBV11-2 | CASSLDLAGNTIYF | TGTGCCAGCAGCTTAGATCTCGCAGGAAACACCATATATTTT
. | . | TRBJ1-4 | TRBV18 | CASSKVLGPNEKLFF | TGTGCCAGCTCAAAGGTCTTGGGGCCTAATGAAAAACTGTTTTTT
TRBD1 | . | TRBJ1-3 | TRBV11-2 | CASTKRMQGASSGNTIYF | TGTGCCAGCACCAAAAGGATGCAGGGGGCTTCCTCTGGAAACACCATATATTTT
TRBD1 | . | TRBJ1-1 | TRBV4-2 | CASSQRQGGDTEAFF | TGTGCCAGCAGCCAGAGACAGGGGGGGGACACTGAAGCTTTCTTT
TRBD1 | once | TRBJ1-6 | TRBV9 | CASSSGTGSYNSPLHF | TGTGCCAGCAGCTCCGGGACAGGATCCTATAATTCACCCCTCCACTTT
TRBD1 | . | TRBJ1-4 | TRBV3-1/TRBV3-2 | CASSHHRGEKLFF | TGTGCCAGCAGCCACCACAGGGGTGAAAAACTGTTTTTT